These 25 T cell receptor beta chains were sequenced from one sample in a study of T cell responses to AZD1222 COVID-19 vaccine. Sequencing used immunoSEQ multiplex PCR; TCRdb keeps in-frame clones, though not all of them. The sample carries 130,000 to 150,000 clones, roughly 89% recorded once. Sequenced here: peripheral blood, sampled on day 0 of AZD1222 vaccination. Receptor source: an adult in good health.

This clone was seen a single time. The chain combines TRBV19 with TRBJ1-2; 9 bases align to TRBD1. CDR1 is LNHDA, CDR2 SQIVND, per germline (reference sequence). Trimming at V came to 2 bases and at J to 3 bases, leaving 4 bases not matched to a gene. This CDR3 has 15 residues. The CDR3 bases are TGTGCCAGTAGTATACGGACAGGGGTCGACTATGGCTACACCTTC. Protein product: CASSIRTGVDYGYTF.

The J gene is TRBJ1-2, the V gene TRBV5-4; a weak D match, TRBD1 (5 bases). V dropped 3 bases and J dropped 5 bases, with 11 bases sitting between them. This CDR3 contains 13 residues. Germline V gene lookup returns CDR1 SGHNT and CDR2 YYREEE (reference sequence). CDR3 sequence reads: CASSSRAYYGYTF. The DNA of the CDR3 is TGTGCCAGCAGCTCCAGGGCGTATTATGGCTACACCTTC.

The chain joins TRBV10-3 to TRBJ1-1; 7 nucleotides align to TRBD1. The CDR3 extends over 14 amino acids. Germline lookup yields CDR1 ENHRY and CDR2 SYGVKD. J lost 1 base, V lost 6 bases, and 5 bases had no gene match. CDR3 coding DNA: TGTGCCATCAGGCTGGGACAGCCGAACACTGAAGCTTTCTTT. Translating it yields CAIRLGQPNTEAFF.

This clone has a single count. The CDR3 sequence: CASSDSPGQGSNEQFF. For the CDR3, the DNA is TGTGCCAGCAGTGACTCTCCGGGACAGGGTTCTAATGAGCAGTTCTTC. The gene calls are TRBV6-4 and TRBJ2-1, with 9 bases identical to TRBD1. Germline V lookup: CDR1 MRHNA, CDR2 SNTAGT. This CDR3 is 16 amino acids long. The ends lost 0 bases at V and 7 bases at J; junction bases unmatched: 7.

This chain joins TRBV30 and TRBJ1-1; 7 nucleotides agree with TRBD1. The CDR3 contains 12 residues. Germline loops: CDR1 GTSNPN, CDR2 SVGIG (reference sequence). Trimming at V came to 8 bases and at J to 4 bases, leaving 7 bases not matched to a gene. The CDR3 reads CAGDRVATEAFF. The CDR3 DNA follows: TGTGCCGGAGACAGGGTGGCCACTGAAGCTTTCTTT.

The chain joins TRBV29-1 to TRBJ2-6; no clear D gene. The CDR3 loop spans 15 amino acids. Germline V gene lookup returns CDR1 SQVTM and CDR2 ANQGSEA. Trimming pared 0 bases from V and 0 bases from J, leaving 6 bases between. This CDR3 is CSVEDWGSGANVLTF. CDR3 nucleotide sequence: TGCAGCGTTGAAGATTGGGGCTCTGGGGCCAACGTCCTGACTTTC. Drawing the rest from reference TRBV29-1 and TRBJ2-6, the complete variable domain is SAVISQKPSRDICQRGTSLTIQCQVDSQVTMMFWYRQQPGQSLTLIATANQGSEATYESGFVIDKFPISRPNLTFSTLTVSNMSPEDSSIYLCSVEDWGSGANVLTFGAGSRLTVL.

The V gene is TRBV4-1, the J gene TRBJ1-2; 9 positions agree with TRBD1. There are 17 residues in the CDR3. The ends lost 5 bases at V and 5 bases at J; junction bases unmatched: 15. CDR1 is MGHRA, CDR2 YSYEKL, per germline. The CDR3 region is CASSFLPLGQGTYGYTF. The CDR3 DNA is TGCGCCAGCAGCTTCCTCCCCTTAGGACAGGGGACATATGGCTACACCTTC.

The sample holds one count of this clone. DNA of the CDR3: TGTGCCAGCAGCCAAGTAAGGACAGGATGGGGGTACCAAGAGACCCAGTACTTC. Translated, it gives CASSQVRTGWGYQETQYF. The gene calls are TRBV14 and TRBJ2-5, with 7 bases fitting TRBD1. Germline assignment: CDR1 SGHDN and CDR2 FVKESK. The CDR3 length is 18 residues. Trimming took 1 base from V and 0 from J; bases not matched to a gene: 11. The full variable domain, in which reference TRBV14 and TRBJ2-5 provide the parts outside the CDR3, is EAGVTQFPSHSVIEKGQTVTLRCDPISGHDNLYWYRRVMGKEIKFLLHFVKESKQDESGMPNNRFLAERTGGTYSTLKVQPAELEDSGVYFCASSQVRTGWGYQETQYFGPGTRLLVL.

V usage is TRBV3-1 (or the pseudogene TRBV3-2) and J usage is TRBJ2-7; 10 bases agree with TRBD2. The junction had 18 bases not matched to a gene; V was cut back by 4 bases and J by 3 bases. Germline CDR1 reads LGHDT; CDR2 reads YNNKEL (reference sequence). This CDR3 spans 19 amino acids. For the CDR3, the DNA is TGTGCCAGCAGCCTTCGGATCCCGCTGGGGGGGACTAGCGTCTACGAGCAGTACTTC. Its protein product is CASSLRIPLGGTSVYEQYF.

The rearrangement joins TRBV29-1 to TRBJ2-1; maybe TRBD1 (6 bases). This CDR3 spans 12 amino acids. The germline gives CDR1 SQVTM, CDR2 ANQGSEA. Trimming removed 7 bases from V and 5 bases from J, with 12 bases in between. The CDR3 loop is CSAYGQNNEQFF. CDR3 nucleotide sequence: TGCAGCGCCTACGGACAGAACAATGAGCAGTTCTTC.

The CDR3 nucleotides are TGCGCCAGCAGCTTCATGAGTCGTGGGGAGCAGTTCTTC. It specifies CASSFMSRGEQFF. The chain carries TRBV5-1 and TRBJ2-1; D gene ambiguous. CDR3 length: 13 amino acids. V lost 2 bases and J 10 bases, leaving 13 bases between the germline ends. CDR1 SGHRS and CDR2 YFSETQ come from the germline V gene.

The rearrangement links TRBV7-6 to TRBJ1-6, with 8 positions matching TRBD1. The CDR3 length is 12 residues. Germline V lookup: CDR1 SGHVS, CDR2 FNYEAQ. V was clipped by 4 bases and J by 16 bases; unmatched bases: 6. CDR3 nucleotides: TGTGCCAGCAGCTGGACAGGGTCTCCTCTCCACTTT. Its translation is CASSWTGSPLHF. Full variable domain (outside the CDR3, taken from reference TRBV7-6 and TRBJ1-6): GAGVSQSPRYKVTKRGQDVALRCDPISGHVSLYWYRQALGQGPEFLTYFNYEAQQDKSGLPNDRFSAERPEGSISTLTIQRTEQRDSAMYRCASSWTGSPLHFGNGTRLTVT.

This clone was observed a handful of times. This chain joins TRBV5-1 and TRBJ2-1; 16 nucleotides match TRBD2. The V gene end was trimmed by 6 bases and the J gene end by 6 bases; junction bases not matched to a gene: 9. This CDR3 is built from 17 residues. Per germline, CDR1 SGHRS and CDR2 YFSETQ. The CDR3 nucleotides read TGCGCCAGCAATCGTCCGGGACTAGCGGGAGGGGGCAATGAGCAGTTCTTC. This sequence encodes CASNRPGLAGGGNEQFF. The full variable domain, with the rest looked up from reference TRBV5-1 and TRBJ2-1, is KAGVTQTPRYLIKTRGQQVTLSCSPISGHRSVSWYQQTPGQGLQFLFEYFSETQRNKGNFPGRFSGRQFSNSRSEMNVSTLELGDSALYLCASNRPGLAGGGNEQFFGPGTRLTVL.

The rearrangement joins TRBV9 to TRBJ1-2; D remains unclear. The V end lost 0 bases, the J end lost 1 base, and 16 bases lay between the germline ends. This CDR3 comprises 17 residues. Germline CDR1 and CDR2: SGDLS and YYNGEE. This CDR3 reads CASSVGGTPDLNYGYTF. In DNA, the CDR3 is TGTGCCAGCAGCGTAGGGGGAACACCCGATCTTAACTATGGCTACACCTTC. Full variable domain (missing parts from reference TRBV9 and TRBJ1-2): DSGVTQTPKHLITATGQRVTLRCSPRSGDLSVYWYQQSLDQGLQFLIQYYNGEERAKGNILERFSAQQFPDLHSELNLSSLELGDSALYFCASSVGGTPDLNYGYTFGSGTRLTVV.

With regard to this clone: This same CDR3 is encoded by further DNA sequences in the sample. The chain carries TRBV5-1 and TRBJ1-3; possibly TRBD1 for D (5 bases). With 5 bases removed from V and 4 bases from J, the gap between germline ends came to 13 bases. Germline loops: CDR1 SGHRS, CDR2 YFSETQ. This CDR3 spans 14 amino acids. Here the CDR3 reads CASSLGGVGNTIYF. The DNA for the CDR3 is TGCGCCAGCAGTCTGGGAGGGGTAGGAAACACCATATATTTT.

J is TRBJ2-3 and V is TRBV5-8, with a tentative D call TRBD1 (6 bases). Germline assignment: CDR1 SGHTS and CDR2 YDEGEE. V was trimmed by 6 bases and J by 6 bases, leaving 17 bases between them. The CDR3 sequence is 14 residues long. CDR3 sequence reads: CASNSQGIFDTQYF. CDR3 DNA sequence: TGTGCCAGCAATTCACAGGGTATTTTCGATACGCAGTATTTT.

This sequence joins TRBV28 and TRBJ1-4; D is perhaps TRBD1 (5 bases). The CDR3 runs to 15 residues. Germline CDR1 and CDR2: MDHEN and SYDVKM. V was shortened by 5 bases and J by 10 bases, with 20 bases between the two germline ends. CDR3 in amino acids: CASSPTQAGIAKLFF. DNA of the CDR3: TGTGCCAGCAGTCCGACGCAGGCAGGGATCGCAAAACTGTTTTTT.

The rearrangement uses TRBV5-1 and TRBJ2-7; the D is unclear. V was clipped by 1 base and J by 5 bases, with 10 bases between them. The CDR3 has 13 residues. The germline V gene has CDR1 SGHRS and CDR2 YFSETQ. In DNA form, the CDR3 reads TGCGCCAGCAGCTTGTCCCCTGAAAACGAGCAGTACTTC. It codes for CASSLSPENEQYF. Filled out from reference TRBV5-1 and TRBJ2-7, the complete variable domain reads KAGVTQTPRYLIKTRGQQVTLSCSPISGHRSVSWYQQTPGQGLQFLFEYFSETQRNKGNFPGRFSGRQFSNSRSEMNVSTLELGDSALYLCASSLSPENEQYFGPGTRLTVT.

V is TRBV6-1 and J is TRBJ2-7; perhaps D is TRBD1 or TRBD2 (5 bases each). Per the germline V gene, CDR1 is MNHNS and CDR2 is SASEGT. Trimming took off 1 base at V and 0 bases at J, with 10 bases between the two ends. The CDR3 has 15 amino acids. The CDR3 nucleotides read TGTGCCAGCAGTGAAGGATCCGGGGCCTCCTACGAGCAGTACTTC. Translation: CASSEGSGASYEQYF.

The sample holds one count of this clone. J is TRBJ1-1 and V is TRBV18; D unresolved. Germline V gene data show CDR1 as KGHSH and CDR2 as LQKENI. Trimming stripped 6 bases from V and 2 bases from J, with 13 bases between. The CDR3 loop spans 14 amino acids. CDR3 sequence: CASSPYQSNTEAFF. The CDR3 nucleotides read TGTGCCAGCTCCCCCTATCAGAGTAACACTGAAGCTTTCTTT.

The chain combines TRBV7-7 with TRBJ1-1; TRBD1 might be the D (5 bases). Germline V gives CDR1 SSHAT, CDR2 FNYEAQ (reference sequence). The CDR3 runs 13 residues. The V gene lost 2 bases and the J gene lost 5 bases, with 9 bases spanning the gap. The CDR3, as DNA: TGTGCCAGCAGCTTAACGGGGACGACTGAAGCTTTCTTT. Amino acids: CASSLTGTTEAFF.

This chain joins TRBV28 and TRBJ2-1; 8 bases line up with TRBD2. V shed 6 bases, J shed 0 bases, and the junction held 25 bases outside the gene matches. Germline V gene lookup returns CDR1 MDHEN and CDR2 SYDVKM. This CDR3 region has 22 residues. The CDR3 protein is CASRPPLRSPPGGRSSYNEQFF. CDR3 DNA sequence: TGTGCCAGCAGGCCACCACTCCGTAGCCCTCCGGGCGGGAGGTCCTCCTACAATGAGCAGTTCTTC.

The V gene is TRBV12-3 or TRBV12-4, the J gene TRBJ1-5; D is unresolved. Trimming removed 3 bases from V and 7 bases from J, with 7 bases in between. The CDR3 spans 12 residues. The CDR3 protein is CASSFPYQPQHF. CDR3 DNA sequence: TGTGCCAGCAGTTTCCCTTACCAGCCCCAGCATTTT.

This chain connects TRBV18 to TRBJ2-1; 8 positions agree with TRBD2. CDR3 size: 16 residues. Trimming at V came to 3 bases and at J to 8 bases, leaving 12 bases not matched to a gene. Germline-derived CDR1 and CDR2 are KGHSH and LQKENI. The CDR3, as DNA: TGTGCCAGCTCACCCCCGGGAGCGGGAGTCCTCTATGAGCAGTTCTTC. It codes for CASSPPGAGVLYEQFF. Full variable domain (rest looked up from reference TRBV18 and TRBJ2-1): NAGVMQNPRHLVRRRGQEARLRCSPMKGHSHVYWYRQLPEEGLKFMVYLQKENIIDESGMPKERFSAEFPKEGPSILRIQQVVRGDSAAYFCASSPPGAGVLYEQFFGPGTRLTVL.

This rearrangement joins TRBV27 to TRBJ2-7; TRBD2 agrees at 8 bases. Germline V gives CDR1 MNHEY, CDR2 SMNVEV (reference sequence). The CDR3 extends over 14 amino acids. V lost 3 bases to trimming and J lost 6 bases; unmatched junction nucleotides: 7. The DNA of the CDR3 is TGTGCCAGCAGTTTTACGGGACTAGTAGGCGAGCAGTACTTC. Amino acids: CASSFTGLVGEQYF.